Listed below are T cell receptor beta chains from one sample, sequenced in a study of tumor-infiltrating lymphocytes in primary liver carcinoma. One entry per CDR3 protein results from TCRdb running MiXCR on the multiplex PCR reads. The sample holds tens of thousands of distinct CDR3 sequences, around 80% seen once. The sample consisted of liver tumor tissue from sampling region 5. The source of these receptors is a man aged 40-49 years with primary liver carcinoma and hepatitis B virus infection. CDR3s include the opening cysteine and the closing phenylalanine or tryptophan. A D gene is named only where the DNA matches it firmly. A clone size is listed for some rows: how often the clone was seen (once, few, many), or a class if it is expanded.

TRBJ2-1	TRBD2	NA	TRBV6-2/TRBV6-3	TGTGTCAGTAGCGGGATCTGGTACAATGAGCAGTTCTTC	CVSSGIWYNEQFF
TRBJ2-7	TRBD1	NA	TRBV5-6	TGTGCCAGCAGCTCCGGCAGGGGGATCAACAAGCAGTACTTC	CASSSGRGINKQYF
TRBJ1-2	NA	NA	TRBV6-1	TGTGCCAGCAGTGAAGGTGCGAGCTATGGCTACATCTTC	CASSEGASYGYIF
TRBJ2-1	TRBD2	NA	TRBV29-1	TGCAGCCTAGCGGGACTAGGGGACAATGAGCAGTTCTTC	CSLAGLGDNEQFF
TRBJ2-6	NA	many	TRBV25-1	TGTGCCAGCAGTGAATGGGCGGACGGCCACTCTGGGGCCAACGTCCTGACTTTC	CASSEWADGHSGANVLTF
TRBJ2-3	TRBD2	NA	TRBV5-4	TGTGCCAGCAGCAGACTAGCGGGAGGGCCTACAAGCACAGATACACAGTATTTT	CASSRLAGGPTSTDTQYF
TRBJ2-1	TRBD2	medium-sized	TRBV6-6	TGTGCCAGCAGTTACCCCACTAGCGGGATAGCGAATGAGCAGTTCTTC	CASSYPTSGIANEQFF
TRBJ2-7	TRBD1	NA	TRBV6-6	TGCGCCAGCACTTGGGACAGGGACAGTGAGCAGTACTTC	CASTWDRDSEQYF
TRBJ2-2	NA	many	TRBV29-1	TGCAGCGTTCGGGACAATAGGATCACCGGGGAGCTGTTTTTT	CSVRDNRITGELFF
TRBJ2-7	NA	once	TRBV6-2/TRBV6-3	TGTGCCAGCAGACAGGGTCCATACGATCAGTATTTC	CASRQGPYDQYF
TRBJ1-1	NA	NA	TRBV18	TGTGCCAGCTCACCACCATCCAGGGGATCGAACACTGAAGCTCTCTTT	CASSPPSRGSNTEALF
TRBJ2-7	NA	NA	TRBV5-5	TGTGCCAGCAGCTTGGGAGGGTACGAGCAGTACTTC	CASSLGGYEQYF
TRBJ2-1	NA	NA	TRBV10-3	TGTGCCATCAGTGAGTCGAGTTGGGGTAATGAGCAGTTCTTC	CAISESSWGNEQFF
TRBJ2-1	TRBD1	NA	TRBV7-9	TGTACCAGCAGCGCGAGACAGGGCCACGATGAGCAGTTCTTC	CTSSARQGHDEQFF
TRBJ2-1	TRBD2	NA	TRBV6-6	TGTACCAGCAGTTACTCGACTAGCGGGAGCTCCTACAATAAGCAGTTCTTC	CTSSYSTSGSSYNKQFF
TRBJ1-6	TRBD1	NA	TRBV10-3	TGTGCTATCAGCCCGGGACAGCGAGATAATTCACCCCTCCACTTT	CAISPGQRDNSPLHF
TRBJ2-5	NA	NA	TRBV6-1	TGTGCCAGTCAGGGTTTTCCCAATGGGACCCAGTACTTC	CASQGFPNGTQYF